These 29 T cell receptor beta chains came from one sample sequenced in a study of blood T cells in healthy people across ages (dated by TCRdb to the mid-2010s). Libraries were prepared through 5' RACE. The sequencer listed for this sample is Illumina HiSeq 2500. A second PCR of roughly 7 to 11 cycles was performed with a sample-barcoded 5' primer and a J-beta primer mix. In-frame beta chains were kept once TCRdb had trimmed the public reads at Q25 with fastp and called clones with MiXCR. Rows matching on CDR3 protein sequence are summarized as one entry with the most common DNA and genes. The sample profile shows approximately 320,000 distinct CDR3 sequences; roughly 26% of them were found once. Together, the top ten hold approximately 28% of the sample. The specimen was blood. All receptors come from a woman aged 70-85 years in good health.

This clonotype has only one observation. CDR3 sequence reads: CASSPSSGRVSSGANVLTF. CDR3 bases: TGTGCCAGCAGTCCTTCGTCGGGGCGGGTATCCTCTGGGGCCAACGTCCTGACTTTC. The J gene is TRBJ2-6, the V gene TRBV6-2 or TRBV6-3; D assignment may be TRBD1 or TRBD2 (5 bases each). Germline loops: CDR1 MNHEY, CDR2 SVGEGT. V shed 5 bases and J shed 0 bases, with 20 bases lying between them. CDR3 length equals 19 residues.

The rearrangement links TRBV28 to TRBJ2-2; TRBD2 matches at 10 bases. The germline V gene has CDR1 MDHEN and CDR2 SYDVKM. The CDR3 has 15 residues. The junction had 9 bases not matched to a gene; V was cut back by 9 bases and J by 5 bases. The CDR3 DNA follows: TGTGCCAGAAGTGCTAGCGGGAGTCTGACCGGGGAGCTGTTTTTT. Translating it yields CARSASGSLTGELFF.

The chain links TRBV28 to TRBJ2-5; no clear D gene. The J call may be in error: the DNA end matches TRBJ2-7 better. The germline V gene encodes CDR1 MDHEN and CDR2 SYDVKM. The CDR3 is 13 amino acids. The DNA for the CDR3 is TGTGCCAGCAGCTCCTCTAAAACCTACGAGCAGTACTTC. Amino acids: CASSSSKTYEQYF.

This clonotype showed up many times. The V gene is TRBV7-2, the J gene TRBJ2-7; D ambiguous. CDR1 is SGHTA and CDR2 is FQGNSA in the germline V gene. The CDR3 runs 14 residues. V lost 5 bases and J 0 bases, leaving 11 bases between the germline ends. The CDR3 sequence: CASSLTPGSYEQYF. The CDR3 nucleotides read TGTGCCAGCAGCCTCACCCCGGGCTCCTACGAGCAGTACTTC. Based on the CDR3 plus reference TRBV7-2 and TRBJ2-7, the full variable domain is GAGVSQSPSNKVTEKGKDVELRCDPISGHTALYWYRQSLGQGLEFLIYFQGNSAPDKSGLPSDRFSAERTGGSVSTLTIQRTQQEDSAVYLCASSLTPGSYEQYFGPGTRLTVT.

The chain carries TRBV20-1 and TRBJ2-1; D unresolved. The CDR3 is 15 amino acids. The germline gives CDR1 DFQATT, CDR2 SNEGSKA (reference sequence). V lost 5 bases, J lost 8 bases, and 22 bases lay in between. The CDR3 is CSALQILFSQHEQFF. CDR3 bases: TGCAGTGCTTTACAAATACTATTCTCTCAACATGAGCAGTTCTTC.

About this clonotype: An end of the junction does not agree with germline; a read error may underlie this. The chain links TRBV4-3 to TRBJ2-1; 8 bases fit TRBD2. Germline V CDR1 and CDR2: LGHNA, YSLEER. This CDR3 region has 17 residues. The CDR3 region is CASNQDGSGSSYNEQFF. CDR3 DNA: TGCGCCAGCAACCAAGATGGGAGCGGGAGCTCCTACAATGAGCAGTTCTTC.

This clonotype appeared a few times. The rearrangement links TRBV3-1 to TRBJ2-2; 10 positions match TRBD2. There are 16 residues in the CDR3. Trimming at V came to 3 bases and at J to 5 bases, leaving 6 bases not matched to a gene. Per the germline V gene, CDR1 is LGHDT and CDR2 is YNNKEL (reference sequence). The CDR3 is CASSHLSSGSTGELFF. For the CDR3, the DNA is TGTGCCAGCAGCCATCTTTCTAGCGGGAGTACCGGGGAGCTGTTTTTT.

This clonotype was counted between two and nine times. The junction shows a germline mismatch at one end, possibly a read error. The rearrangement links TRBV28 to TRBJ2-7; D gene unclear. Germline CDR1 MDHEN, CDR2 SYDVKM. The CDR3 spans 15 residues. CDR3 sequence: CASSPEAVGSYEQYF. The CDR3 region has the DNA TGCGCCAGCAGTCCCGAGGCCGTGGGCTCCTACGAGCAGTACTTC.

The J gene is TRBJ2-2, the V gene TRBV5-1; D is ambiguous. Germline CDR1 is SGHRS and CDR2 is YFSETQ. There are 13 residues in the CDR3. Trimming cost V 1 base and J 5 bases, with 6 bases left between them. The CDR3: CASSLLATGELFF. DNA for the CDR3: TGCGCCAGCAGCTTGTTGGCTACCGGGGAGCTGTTTTTT.

This chain links TRBV7-2 with TRBJ1-5; the match to TRBD1 covers 11 bases. Germline CDR1 reads SGHTA; CDR2 reads FQGNSA. This CDR3 comprises 15 residues. V shed 5 bases, J shed 5 bases, and the junction held 5 bases outside the gene matches. The CDR3 DNA is TGTGCCAGCAGCATTGGACAGGGGGCTCATCAGCCCCAGCATTTT. Its protein is CASSIGQGAHQPQHF.

This clonotype was counted between two and nine times. The rearrangement joins TRBV20-1 to TRBJ2-5, with a possible D match to TRBD1 (5 bases). Trimming cost V 5 bases and J 0 bases, with 7 bases left between them. CDR1 and CDR2 (germline): DFQATT, SNEGSKA (reference sequence). The CDR3 spans 12 residues. The CDR3 sequence is CSASQDQETQYF. Here the CDR3 DNA reads TGCAGTGCTTCACAGGACCAAGAGACCCAGTACTTC.

V gene TRBV10-3 combines with J gene TRBJ2-2, with D possibly being TRBD1 (7 bases). V shed 7 bases and J shed 5 bases, with 11 bases lying between them. Germline V CDR1 and CDR2: ENHRY, SYGVKD. The CDR3 sequence is 13 residues long. This CDR3 reads CAINPGGTGELFF. As DNA, the CDR3 is TGTGCCATCAACCCAGGGGGGACCGGGGAGCTGTTTTTT.

Written as DNA, the CDR3 is TGTGCCAGCAGCATAGAATGGCGGGGACAGCTCTCAAACTACAATGAGCAGTTCTTC. Translation: CASSIEWRGQLSNYNEQFF. The rearrangement uses TRBV28 and TRBJ2-1; D may be TRBD1 (7 bases). The CDR3 is 19 residues long. V was trimmed by 6 bases and J by 3 bases, leaving 27 bases between them. Germline-derived CDR1 and CDR2 are MDHEN and SYDVKM.

The sample holds many counts of this clonotype. J is TRBJ2-2 and V is TRBV28; D may be TRBD1 (6 bases). This CDR3 has 13 residues. CDR1 and CDR2 (germline): MDHEN, SYDVKM. The CDR3 nucleotides read TGTGCTCGACAGGAATCAAACACCGGGGAGCTGTTTTTT. This codes for CARQESNTGELFF.

At least ten counts were recorded for this clonotype. The chain has TRBV7-9 and TRBJ2-5; no firm D call. Per germline, CDR1 SEHNR and CDR2 FQNEAQ (reference sequence). V was clipped by 1 base and J by 6 bases, with 6 bases between them. The CDR3 extends over 12 amino acids. This CDR3 is CASSLGLKTQYF. DNA for the CDR3: TGTGCCAGCAGCTTAGGCTTAAAGACCCAGTACTTC. Filled out from reference TRBV7-9 and TRBJ2-5, the complete variable domain reads DTGVSQNPRHKITKRGQNVTFRCDPISEHNRLYWYRQTLGQGPEFLTYFQNEAQLEKSRLLSDRFSAERPKGSFSTLEIQRTEQGDSAMYLCASSLGLKTQYFGPGTRLLVL.

This clonotype was picked up a small number of times. The rearrangement uses TRBV15 and TRBJ1-5; D is uncertain. CDR3 length: 15 amino acids. Trimming stripped 1 base from V and 4 bases from J, with 11 bases between. Germline CDR1 and CDR2: LNHNV and YYDKDF (reference sequence). CDR3 residues: CATSRVLLENQPQHF. As DNA, the CDR3 is TGTGCCACCAGCAGAGTCTTGCTGGAGAATCAGCCCCAGCATTTT.

V is TRBV7-2 and J is TRBJ1-4; D gene ambiguous. The CDR3 spans 15 residues. The V gene's germline CDR1 is SGHTA and CDR2 FQGNSA. V lost 0 bases and J lost 4, with 9 bases in between. This CDR3 is CASSLAGSLNEKLFF. The DNA for the CDR3 is TGTGCCAGCAGCTTAGCGGGCAGCCTTAATGAAAAACTGTTTTTT.

This clonotype was recorded a few times. The chain uses TRBV19 and TRBJ2-6; D perhaps matches TRBD1 (6 bases). V gave up 2 bases and J gave up 2 bases, with 10 bases separating them. The CDR3 consists of 16 residues. CDR1 and CDR2 (germline): LNHDA, SQIVND (reference sequence). CDR3 region: CASSISSGAGANVLTF. In DNA, the CDR3 is TGTGCCAGTAGTATATCATCAGGGGCTGGGGCCAACGTCCTGACTTTC. Combining the CDR3 with reference TRBV19 and TRBJ2-6 gives the whole variable domain DGGITQSPKYLFRKEGQNVTLSCEQNLNHDAMYWYRQDPGQGLRLIYYSQIVNDFQKGDIAEGYSVSREKKESFPLTVTSAQKNPTAFYLCASSISSGAGANVLTFGAGSRLTVL.

The J gene is TRBJ2-1, the V gene TRBV29-1; D remains unclear. V gave up 6 bases and J gave up 1 base, with 10 bases separating them. CDR3 size: 13 residues. The germline gives CDR1 SQVTM, CDR2 ANQGSEA. CDR3 DNA sequence: TGCAGCGTGCAATGGGAATCCTACAATGAGCAGTTCTTC. Translation gives CSVQWESYNEQFF.

V usage is TRBV5-1 and J usage is TRBJ2-2; D unresolved. Germline CDR1 and CDR2: SGHRS and YFSETQ. The CDR3 runs 14 residues. Trimming shortened V by 2 bases and J by 2 bases, and 7 bases separated the two germline ends. CDR3 nucleotides: TGCGCCAGCAGCTTTACCGTCAACACCGGGGAGCTGTTTTTT. Amino acid sequence: CASSFTVNTGELFF. The full variable domain, rest sourced from reference TRBV5-1 and TRBJ2-2, is KAGVTQTPRYLIKTRGQQVTLSCSPISGHRSVSWYQQTPGQGLQFLFEYFSETQRNKGNFPGRFSGRQFSNSRSEMNVSTLELGDSALYLCASSFTVNTGELFFGEGSRLTVL.

J is TRBJ1-2 and V is TRBV7-9, with 9 bases aligning to TRBD1. This CDR3 is built from 17 residues. V was pared by 5 bases and J by 2 bases, with 12 bases of the junction left unmatched. The germline gives CDR1 SEHNR, CDR2 FQNEAQ (reference sequence). Here the CDR3 DNA reads TGTGCCAGCAGCACCGAATTGAGGACAGGGGCCAACTATGGCTACACCTTC. Residues: CASSTELRTGANYGYTF. Using reference TRBV7-9 and TRBJ1-2 for the parts outside the CDR3, the full variable domain is DTGVSQNPRHKITKRGQNVTFRCDPISEHNRLYWYRQTLGQGPEFLTYFQNEAQLEKSRLLSDRFSAERPKGSFSTLEIQRTEQGDSAMYLCASSTELRTGANYGYTFGSGTRLTVV.

This clonotype showed up just a few times. The genes are TRBV6-2 or TRBV6-3 and TRBJ2-6, with 7 bases aligning to TRBD2. With V trimmed by 2 bases and J by 1 base, 5 bases remained unmatched. This CDR3 region has 17 residues. Germline V lookup: CDR1 MNHEY, CDR2 SVGEGT. Here the CDR3 reads CASSYGFSGSGANVLTF. In DNA form, the CDR3 reads TGTGCCAGCAGTTACGGCTTTAGCGGGTCTGGGGCCAACGTCCTGACTTTC.

This clonotype has a handful of counts. The chain uses TRBV29-1 and TRBJ1-2; possibly TRBD1 for D (6 bases). Germline CDR1 reads SQVTM; CDR2 reads ANQGSEA. This CDR3 has 17 residues. Trimming pared 4 bases from V and 2 bases from J, leaving 23 bases between. The CDR3 sequence is CSVGGRGVSNLNYGYTF. CDR3 nucleotides: TGCAGCGTTGGAGGCAGGGGCGTCTCAAACCTCAACTATGGCTACACCTTC.

The rearrangement joins TRBV7-9 to TRBJ1-4; 8 bases line up with TRBD1. CDR1 is SEHNR and CDR2 is FQNEAQ in the germline V gene (reference sequence). This CDR3 spans 13 amino acids. After removal of 11 bases from V and 8 bases from J, the junction contained 10 bases not matched to a gene. This CDR3 reads CAFGQGLDEKLFF. The CDR3 bases are TGTGCCTTCGGACAGGGTTTAGACGAAAAACTGTTTTTT.

The chain recombines TRBV5-5 with TRBJ2-4, with TRBD1 matching over 8 bases. With 4 bases clipped from V and 5 bases from J, the junction kept 5 bases outside the gene matches. In germline, CDR1 is SGHKS, CDR2 YYEKEE (reference sequence). CDR3 length: 14 residues. The CDR3 loop is CASSPRTGQNIQYF. The CDR3 coding sequence is TGTGCCAGCAGCCCTAGGACAGGGCAAAACATTCAGTACTTC.

CDR3 residues: CASSSYQPTVGKNIQYF. The CDR3 DNA is TGTGCCAGCAGCTCCTACCAACCGACAGTAGGGAAAAACATTCAGTACTTC. The rearrangement joins TRBV7-9 to TRBJ2-4; possible D gene TRBD1, 5 bases. The V and J ends lost 4 bases and 4 bases respectively, with 20 bases between them. This CDR3 is 17 amino acids long. CDR1 is SEHNR, CDR2 FQNEAQ, per germline (reference sequence).

Only a few counts were recorded for this clonotype. The chain employs TRBV28 and TRBJ2-5; 12 bases match TRBD2. The DNA end is more similar to TRBJ2-1, so the J call may be wrong. Germline V lookup: CDR1 MDHEN, CDR2 SYDVKM. The CDR3 contains 15 residues. The CDR3 nucleotides are TGTGCCAGCAGTACGCTAGCGGGAGGGTTGAATGAGCAGTTCTTC. It translates to CASSTLAGGLNEQFF.

The chain is built from TRBV6-1 and TRBJ2-6; no reliable D call. The V gene lost 4 bases and the J gene lost 0 bases, with 4 bases spanning the gap. CDR1 and CDR2 from the germline V gene are MNHNS and SASEGT. The CDR3 extends over 14 amino acids. The CDR3 sequence: CASSAASGANVLTF. The CDR3 DNA is TGTGCCAGCAGTGCTGCCTCTGGGGCCAACGTCCTGACTTTC.

The chain recombines TRBV7-3 with TRBJ2-1; D ambiguous. CDR1 is SGHTA, CDR2 FQGTGA, per germline. V lost 3 bases, J lost 0 bases, and 12 bases lay in between. This CDR3 is 16 amino acids long. In nucleotides, the CDR3 is TGTGCCAGCAGCTTGATCCCTCAGAGCTCCTACAATGAGCAGTTCTTC. Its translation: CASSLIPQSSYNEQFF.